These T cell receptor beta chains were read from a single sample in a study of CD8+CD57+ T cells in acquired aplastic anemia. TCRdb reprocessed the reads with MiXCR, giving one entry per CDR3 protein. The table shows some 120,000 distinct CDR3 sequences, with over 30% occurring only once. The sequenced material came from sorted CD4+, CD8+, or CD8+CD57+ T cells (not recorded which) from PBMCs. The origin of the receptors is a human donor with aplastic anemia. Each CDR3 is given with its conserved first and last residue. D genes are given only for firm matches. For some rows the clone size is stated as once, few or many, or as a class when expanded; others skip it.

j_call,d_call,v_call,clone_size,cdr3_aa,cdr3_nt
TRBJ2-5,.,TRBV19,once,CASSPYSRETQYF,TGTGCCAGTAGTCCTTACTCACGGGAGACCCAGTACTTC
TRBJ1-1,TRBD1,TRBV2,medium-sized,CASSRTGMNTEAFF,TGTGCCAGCAGCAGGACAGGGATGAACACTGAAGCTTTCTTT
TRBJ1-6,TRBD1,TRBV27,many,CASRMDRGFRNSPLHF,TGTGCCAGCAGGATGGACAGGGGCTTTCGTAATTCACCCCTCCACTTT
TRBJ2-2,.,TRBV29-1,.,CSVVRDTNTGELFF,TGCAGCGTTGTAAGGGATACGAACACCGGGGAGCTGTTTTTT
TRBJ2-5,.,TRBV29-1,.,CSVAGEGAQYF,TGCAGCGTTGCGGGGGAAGGGGCCCAGTACTTC
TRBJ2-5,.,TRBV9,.,CASSDTLARETQYF,TGTGCCAGCAGCGATACTCTCGCCCGAGAGACCCAGTACTTC
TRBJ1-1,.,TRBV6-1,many,CASGTGNTEAFF,TGTGCCAGCGGAACAGGAAACACTGAAGCTTTCTTT
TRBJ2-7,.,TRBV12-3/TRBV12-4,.,CASSPSGPYEQYF,TGTGCCAGCAGTCCCTCAGGCCCCTACGAGCAGTACTTC
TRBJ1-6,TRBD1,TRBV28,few,CASSPQGAGNSPLHF,TGTGCCAGCAGTCCTCAGGGGGCGGGAAATTCACCCCTCCACTTT
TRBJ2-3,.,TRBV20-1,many,CSAPGGLNTQYF,TGCAGTGCACCCGGAGGGTTGAATACGCAGTATTTT
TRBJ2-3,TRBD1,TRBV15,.,CATSTGYTDTQYF,TGTGCCACTTCGACAGGGTACACAGATACGCAGTATTTT
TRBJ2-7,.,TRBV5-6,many,CASTLGVAGSYEQYF,TGTGCCTCCACCTTAGGAGTAGCCGGCTCCTACGAGCAGTACTTC
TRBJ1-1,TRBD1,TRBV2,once,CASSGGQGAPTFF,TGTGCCAGCAGTGGGGGACAGGGGGCGCCAACTTTCTTT
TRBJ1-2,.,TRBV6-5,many,CASSYPGTENGYTF,TGTGCCAGCAGTTACCCCGGGACGGAGAATGGCTACACCTTC
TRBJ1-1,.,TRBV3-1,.,CASSRQALAEAFF,TGTGCCAGCAGCCGCCAGGCTCTCGCTGAAGCTTTCTTT
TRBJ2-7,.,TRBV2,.,CASTPGTIPYEQYF,TGTGCCAGCACCCCCGGGACAATACCCTACGAGCAGTACTTC
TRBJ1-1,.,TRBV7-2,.,CASSLFQGTEAFF,TGTGCCAGCAGCTTATTCCAGGGGACTGAAGCTTTCTTT
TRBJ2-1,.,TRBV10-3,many,CAIKGDTNEQFF,TGTGCCATCAAGGGGGATACGAATGAGCAGTTCTTC
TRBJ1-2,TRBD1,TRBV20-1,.,CSASGTGKLGYTF,TGCAGTGCGTCCGGGACAGGGAAACTTGGCTACACCTTC
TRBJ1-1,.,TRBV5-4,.,CASSVQGYTEAFF,TGTGCCAGCAGCGTTCAGGGGTACACTGAAGCTTTCTTT
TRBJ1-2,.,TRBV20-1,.,CSARDPVGTFINYGYTF,TGCAGTGCTAGAGATCCGGTAGGGACCTTCATTAACTATGGCTACACCTTC
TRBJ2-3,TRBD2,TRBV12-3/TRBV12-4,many,CASSLIAGTQYF,TGTGCCAGCAGTCTTATAGCGGGTACGCAGTATTTT
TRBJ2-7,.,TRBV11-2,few,CASSSGRWTNSDEQYF,TGTGCCAGCAGCTCCGGCCGGTGGACAAACTCCGACGAGCAGTACTTC
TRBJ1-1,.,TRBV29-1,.,CSVERGLGTEAFF,TGCAGCGTTGAGAGGGGGTTGGGCACTGAAGCTTTCTTT
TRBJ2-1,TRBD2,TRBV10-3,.,CATLGAGGDYEQFF,TGTGCCACCCTGGGGGCGGGGGGGGATTATGAGCAGTTCTTC
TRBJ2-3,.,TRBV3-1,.,CASSPQGQWVTDTQYF,TGTGCCAGCAGCCCTCAGGGTCAGTGGGTGACAGATACGCAGTATTTT
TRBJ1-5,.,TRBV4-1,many,CASSQDNSGRYNQPQHF,TGCGCCAGCAGCCAAGATAATTCAGGGCGTTACAATCAGCCCCAGCATTTT
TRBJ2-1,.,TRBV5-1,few,CASSLARTVTAPSEDEQFF,TGCGCCAGCAGCTTGGCCCGAACCGTGACAGCCCCCTCTGAGGATGAGCAGTTCTTC
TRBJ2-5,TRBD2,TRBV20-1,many,CSASKGGLAGGPQETQYF,TGCAGTGCTTCGAAAGGAGGACTAGCGGGGGGGCCCCAAGAGACCCAGTACTTC
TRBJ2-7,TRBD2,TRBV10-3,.,CAISESFGRVTYEQYF,TGTGCCATCAGTGAGTCGTTTGGGAGGGTTACCTACGAGCAGTACTTC
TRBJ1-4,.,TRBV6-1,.,CASRARKTEKLFF,TGTGCCAGCCGGGCGAGGAAAACTGAAAAACTGTTTTTT
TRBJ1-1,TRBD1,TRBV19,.,CASETGTGYVEAFF,TGTGCCAGTGAAACCGGGACAGGGTATGTTGAAGCTTTCTTT
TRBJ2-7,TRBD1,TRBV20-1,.,CSAWDSTYEQYF,TGCAGTGCTTGGGACAGTACCTACGAGCAGTACTTC
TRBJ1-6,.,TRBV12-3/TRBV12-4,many,CASSLGSYNSPLHF,TGTGCCAGCAGTTTGGGCTCCTATAATTCACCCCTCCACTTT
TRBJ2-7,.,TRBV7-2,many,CASSSGVHEQYF,TGTGCCAGCAGCTCAGGGGTCCACGAGCAGTACTTC
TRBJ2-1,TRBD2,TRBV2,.,CASSEGLAAYNEQFF,TGTGCCAGCAGTGAAGGGCTAGCGGCCTACAATGAGCAGTTCTTC
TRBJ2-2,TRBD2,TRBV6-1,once,CASSILTSSGELVF,TGTGCCAGCAGTATCTTAACTAGCAGCGGGGAGCTGGTTTTT
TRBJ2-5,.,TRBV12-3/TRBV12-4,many,CASRDGGRLETQYF,TGTGCCAGCAGGGATGGGGGGCGCTTGGAGACCCAGTACTTC
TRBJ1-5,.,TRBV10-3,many,CAISESLWGNQPQHF,TGTGCCATCAGTGAGTCGTTGTGGGGGAATCAGCCCCAGCATTTT
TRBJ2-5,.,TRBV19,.,CASSIGTSLETQYF,TGTGCCAGTAGTATCGGGACCAGCCTAGAGACCCAGTACTTC
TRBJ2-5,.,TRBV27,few,CASSSLHRQGTQYF,TGTGCCAGCAGTTCTCTTCACAGGCAAGGGACCCAGTACTTC
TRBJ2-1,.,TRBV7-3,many,CASSLEGERNEQFF,TGTGCCAGCAGCTTGGAGGGGGAGAGGAATGAGCAGTTCTTC
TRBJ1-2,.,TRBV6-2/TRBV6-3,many,CASSRFELSGYTF,TGTGCCAGCAGTAGATTCGAACTATCTGGCTACACCTTC
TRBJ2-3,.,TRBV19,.,CASRGADLYF,TGTGCCAGTAGGGGGGCGGATCTGTATTTT
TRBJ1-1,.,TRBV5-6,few,CASSSYGKVGNTEAFF,TGTGCCAGCAGCTCCTATGGGAAAGTGGGAAACACTGAAGCTTTCTTT
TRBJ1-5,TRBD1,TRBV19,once,CASIRDRDSNQPQHF,TGTGCCAGTATCAGGGACAGGGATAGCAATCAGCCCCAGCATTTT
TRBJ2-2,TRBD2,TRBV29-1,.,CSVVSGDTGELFF,TGCAGCGTTGTGAGCGGGGACACCGGGGAGCTGTTTTTT
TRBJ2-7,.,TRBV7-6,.,CASSLKTGYEQYF,TGTGCCAGCAGCTTAAAAACTGGTTACGAGCAGTACTTC